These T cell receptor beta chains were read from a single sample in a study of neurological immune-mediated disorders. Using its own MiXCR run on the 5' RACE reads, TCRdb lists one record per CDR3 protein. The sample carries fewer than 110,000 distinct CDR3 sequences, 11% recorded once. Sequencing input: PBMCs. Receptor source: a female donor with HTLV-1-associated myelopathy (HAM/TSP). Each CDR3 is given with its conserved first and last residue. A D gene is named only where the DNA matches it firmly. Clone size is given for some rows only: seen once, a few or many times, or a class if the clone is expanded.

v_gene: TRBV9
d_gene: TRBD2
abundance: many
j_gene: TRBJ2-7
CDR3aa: CASSVSGASYEQYF
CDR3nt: TGTGCCAGCAGCGTAAGCGGGGCATCCTACGAGCAGTACTTC

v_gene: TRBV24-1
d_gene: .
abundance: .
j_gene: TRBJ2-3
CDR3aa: CATSDLARTDTQYF
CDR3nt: TGTGCCACCAGTGATCTAGCGCGGACAGATACGCAGTATTTT

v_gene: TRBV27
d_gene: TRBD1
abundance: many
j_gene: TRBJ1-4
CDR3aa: CASSWGQGAGTNEKLFF
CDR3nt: TGTGCCAGCAGTTGGGGACAGGGGGCCGGAACTAATGAAAAACTGTTTTTT

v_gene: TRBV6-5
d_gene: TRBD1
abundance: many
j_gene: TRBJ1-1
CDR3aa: CASIGQGGRRAFF
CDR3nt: TGTGCCAGCATCGGACAGGGCGGCAGGAGAGCTTTCTTT

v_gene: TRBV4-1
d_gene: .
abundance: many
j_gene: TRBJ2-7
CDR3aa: CASSQDFPGEYEQYF
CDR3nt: TGCGCCAGCAGCCAAGATTTTCCGGGGGAATACGAGCAGTACTTC

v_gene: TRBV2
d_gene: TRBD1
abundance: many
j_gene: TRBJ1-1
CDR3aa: CASTDPGGASEAFF
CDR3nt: TGTGCCAGCACTGACCCAGGGGGCGCAAGTGAAGCTTTCTTT

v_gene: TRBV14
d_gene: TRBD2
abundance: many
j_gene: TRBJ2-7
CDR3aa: CASSQAYPGGPHEQYF
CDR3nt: TGTGCCAGCAGCCAAGCTTATCCGGGGGGGCCCCACGAGCAGTACTTC

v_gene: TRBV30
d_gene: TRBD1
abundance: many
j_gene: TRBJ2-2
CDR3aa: CAWSVSWQGAGELFF
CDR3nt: TGTGCCTGGAGTGTATCCTGGCAGGGGGCCGGGGAGCTGTTTTTT

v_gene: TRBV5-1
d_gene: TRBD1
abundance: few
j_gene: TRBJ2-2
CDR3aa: CASSSGDRGYKELTGELFF
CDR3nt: TGCGCCAGCAGCTCGGGGGACAGGGGGTACAAAGAACTCACCGGGGAGCTGTTTTTT

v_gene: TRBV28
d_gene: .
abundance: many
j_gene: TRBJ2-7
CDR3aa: CASSYGGFSYEQYF
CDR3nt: TGTGCCAGCAGTTACGGGGGCTTCTCCTACGAGCAGTACTTC